The next 29 T cell receptor beta chains were all read from a single sample in a study of blood T cell repertoires in COVID-19. Sequenced by immunoSEQ multiplex PCR; TCRdb stores in-frame clones only, minus some. The data contain approximately 230,000 clones, around 84% of them seen just once; the ten biggest clones take up just under 20%. Sequencing was performed on peripheral blood. The source is a man aged 25-45 years with active or convalescent COVID-19.

This chain connects TRBV5-4 to TRBJ2-7; TRBD1 aligns across 12 bases. In germline, CDR1 is SGHNT, CDR2 YYREEE (reference sequence). With 2 bases clipped from V and 6 bases from J, the junction kept 6 bases outside the gene matches. The CDR3 has 15 amino acids. CDR3 region: CASSLPGQGALEQYF. The CDR3 DNA sequence: TGTGCCAGCAGCTTACCGGGACAGGGGGCTCTCGAGCAGTACTTC.

DNA of the CDR3: TGTGCCAGCAGCTTAACACCTAACTATGGCTACACCTTC. Its translation: CASSLTPNYGYTF. The chain employs TRBV7-9 and TRBJ1-2; no reliable D call. Germline assignment: CDR1 SEHNR and CDR2 FQNEAQ (reference sequence). Trimming took 2 bases from V and 0 from J, leaving 4 bases between them. The CDR3 consists of 13 residues.

The V and J genes are TRBV15 and TRBJ1-2; D gene unclear. This CDR3 has 13 amino acids. The germline V and J ends were trimmed by 0 bases and 2 bases, with 4 bases remaining between them. Germline V gene lookup returns CDR1 LNHNV and CDR2 YYDKDF (reference sequence). CDR3 DNA: TGTGCCACCAGCAGAGACAGGAACTATGGCTACACCTTC. Translating it yields CATSRDRNYGYTF.

This chain joins TRBV12-3 or TRBV12-4 and TRBJ1-4, with 8 bases fitting TRBD1. Losses at the gene ends were 7 bases for V and 5 bases for J; bases not matched to a gene: 3. CDR3 length: 13 residues. This CDR3 reads CASMDRENEKLFF. Here the CDR3 DNA reads TGTGCCAGCATGGACAGGGAAAATGAAAAACTGTTTTTT.

The count of this clone is one. DNA for the CDR3: TGTGCCAGCAGTTTCAGGGAATCCTACAATGAGCAGTTCTTC. It encodes CASSFRESYNEQFF. The rearrangement uses TRBV27 and TRBJ2-1, with D possibly matching TRBD1 (5 bases). The CDR3 sequence is 14 residues long. V lost 3 bases to trimming and J lost 1 base, with 7 bases between them. CDR1 is MNHEY, CDR2 SMNVEV, per germline (reference sequence).

The rearrangement joins TRBV20-1 to TRBJ1-1; D gene uncertain. The V end lost 3 bases, the J end lost 3 bases, and 8 bases lay between the germline ends. Germline V gene lookup returns CDR1 DFQATT and CDR2 SNEGSKA (reference sequence). The length of the CDR3 is 12 residues. CDR3 nucleotide sequence: TGCAGTGCTAGTCCGCGGCACACTGAAGCTTTCTTT. This codes for CSASPRHTEAFF.

This clone has just a few counts. This sample includes further DNA sequences coding for the same CDR3. The chain joins TRBV29-1 to TRBJ2-7; TRBD1 matches at 10 bases. The CDR3 is 13 amino acids. Germline loops: CDR1 SQVTM, CDR2 ANQGSEA. V shed 6 bases and J 3 bases; nucleotides not matched to a gene: 5. In DNA, the CDR3 is TGCAGCGTGTCCGGGACAGGGGACTACGAGCAGTACTTC. This sequence encodes CSVSGTGDYEQYF.

The chain joins TRBV5-4 to TRBJ2-1; D unresolved. V lost 6 bases, J lost 6 bases, and 10 bases lay in between. Germline V gene lookup returns CDR1 SGHNT and CDR2 YYREEE (reference sequence). The CDR3 is 12 residues long. Here the CDR3 reads CASTTPLNEQFF. DNA of the CDR3: TGTGCCAGCACTACTCCCCTCAATGAGCAGTTCTTC.

This rearrangement joins TRBV19 to TRBJ1-2; TRBD1 might be the D (6 bases). CDR1 is LNHDA and CDR2 is SQIVND in the germline V gene (reference sequence). This CDR3 region has 13 residues. Trimming stripped 6 bases from V and 8 bases from J, with 16 bases between. The CDR3 region has the DNA TGTGCCAGTAGCCCACAGGGTATAGGCGGCTACACCTTC. This codes for CASSPQGIGGYTF.

The rearrangement uses TRBV6-1 and TRBJ1-2; D is undetermined. Trimming removed 5 bases at V and 4 bases at J, with 8 bases between. From germline, CDR1 is MNHNS and CDR2 SASEGT. The CDR3 runs 12 residues. DNA for the CDR3: TGTGCCAGCAGTATATACAGCTATGGCTACACCTTC. This translates into CASSIYSYGYTF.

This clone has just one count. The chain uses TRBV7-2 and TRBJ1-6; 7 bases are shared with TRBD1. The CDR3 is 17 amino acids. The germline gives CDR1 SGHTA, CDR2 FQGNSA. V shed 1 base and J 2 bases; nucleotides not matched to a gene: 5. The CDR3 protein is CASSLVAGTAYNSPLHF. CDR3 in DNA: TGTGCCAGCAGCTTAGTAGCAGGGACAGCCTATAATTCACCCCTCCACTTT.

The CDR3 DNA reads TGTGCCAGCAGCTTAGGACTAGCGGGCAAATACAATGAGCAGTTCTTC. Translated: CASSLGLAGKYNEQFF. The chain joins TRBV11-3 to TRBJ2-1; TRBD2 aligns across 10 bases. Germline CDR1 is SGHNT and CDR2 is YENEEA. V lost 1 base, J lost 4 bases, and 4 bases stayed unmatched. This CDR3 contains 16 residues.

V and J are TRBV28 and TRBJ1-1; D call uncertain. Trimming took off 6 bases at V and 1 base at J, with 12 bases between the two ends. CDR3 length: 14 amino acids. Germline loops: CDR1 MDHEN, CDR2 SYDVKM. Written as DNA, the CDR3 is TGTGCCAGCAGCGGTGGGCCTAAGAACACTGAAGCTTTCTTT. Its translation is CASSGGPKNTEAFF.

CDR3 sequence: CASSSYTEAFF. The CDR3 coding sequence is TGTGCCAGCAGTTCCTACACTGAAGCTTTCTTT. This chain uses TRBV6-5 with TRBJ1-1; no definite D call. Trimming pared 4 bases from V and 3 bases from J, leaving 3 bases between. CDR3 size: 11 residues. CDR1 MNHEY and CDR2 SVGAGI come from the germline V gene.

This clone was detected once. The chain combines TRBV6-2 or TRBV6-3 with TRBJ2-2; 12 bases map to TRBD2. V lost 4 bases and J lost 5; bases outside the gene matches: 5. Germline loops: CDR1 MNHEY, CDR2 SVGEGT. The CDR3 covers 16 residues. The CDR3 region is CASSSLAGGPTGELFF. Written as DNA, the CDR3 is TGTGCCAGCAGTTCCCTAGCGGGAGGGCCAACCGGGGAGCTGTTTTTT.

V is TRBV27 and J is TRBJ2-7; D is perhaps TRBD1 (6 bases). Germline-derived CDR1 and CDR2 are MNHEY and SMNVEV (reference sequence). This CDR3 contains 15 residues. V was shortened by 5 bases and J by 4 bases, with 18 bases between the two germline ends. CDR3 nucleotide sequence: TGTGCCAGCAGTCAGAAACCGGGACACAATTACGAGCAGTACTTC. It translates to CASSQKPGHNYEQYF.

The V call is TRBV27, the J call TRBJ1-2, with D possibly TRBD1 on 5 matching bases. CDR1 is MNHEY, CDR2 SMNVEV, per germline (reference sequence). Trimming cost V 5 bases and J 4 bases, with 17 bases left between them. The CDR3 contains 15 residues. This CDR3 is CASSQDRASSYGYTF. The CDR3 nucleotides read TGTGCCAGCAGTCAAGACAGAGCATCGTCCTATGGCTACACCTTC.

The J gene is TRBJ1-4, the V gene TRBV19; the match to TRBD1 covers 8 bases. Germline V CDR1 and CDR2: LNHDA, SQIVND (reference sequence). Trimming cost V 3 bases and J 5 bases; bases outside gene matches: 20. CDR3 length equals 20 residues. The CDR3 DNA sequence: TGTGCCAGTAGTATCCATCGACATCGGGGGCACTCAGGGGGCAATGAAAAACTGTTTTTT. Translating it yields CASSIHRHRGHSGGNEKLFF.

V and J are TRBV19 and TRBJ2-7, with D possibly being TRBD1 (5 bases). The CDR3 runs 12 residues. V gave up 10 bases and J gave up 0 bases, with 10 bases separating them. Germline CDR1 is LNHDA and CDR2 is SQIVND (reference sequence). CDR3: CATTGVSYEQYF. CDR3 DNA sequence: TGTGCCACTACAGGAGTCTCCTACGAGCAGTACTTC.

CDR3 bases: TGTGCCAGCAGCCCTTTTTGGGGGGACCGCTATTCACCCCTCCACTTT. It is translated as CASSPFWGDRYSPLHF. The chain couples TRBV27 to TRBJ1-6; D perhaps matches TRBD1 (5 bases). The CDR3 is made up of 16 amino acids. The germline CDR1 and CDR2 sequences are MNHEY and SMNVEV (reference sequence). V shed 6 bases and J shed 8 bases, with 20 bases lying between them.

This clone was recorded only once. The chain is built from TRBV4-1 and TRBJ1-6; the D is unclear. Germline-derived CDR1 and CDR2 are MGHRA and YSYEKL. V gave up 2 bases and J gave up 7 bases, with 12 bases separating them. The CDR3 has 15 amino acids. CDR3 in DNA: TGCGCCAGCAGCCAATACACGGCGGGGAATTCACCCCTCCACTTT. The encoded protein is CASSQYTAGNSPLHF.

CDR3 bases: TGTGCCAGTAGCGCAGGGGGTTGGACCTACGAGCAGTACTTC. It yields the protein CASSAGGWTYEQYF. V usage is TRBV19 and J usage is TRBJ2-7, with 7 bases identical to TRBD1. V shed 6 bases, J shed 2 bases, and the junction held 7 bases outside the gene matches. The CDR3 extends over 14 amino acids. CDR1 is LNHDA and CDR2 is SQIVND in the germline V gene (reference sequence).

Notes on this clone: Relative to the germline gene, one junction end is altered; a read error may explain this. This sequence joins TRBV2 and TRBJ1-3; D gene unclear. This CDR3 comprises 15 residues. The germline V gene has CDR1 SNHLY and CDR2 FYNNEI. CDR3 nucleotide sequence: TGTGCCGGCAGTGAATTTGGGAGCTCTGGAAACACCATATATTTT. This gives the protein CAGSEFGSSGNTIYF. Variable domain in full (rest from reference TRBV2 and TRBJ1-3): EPEVTQTPSHQVTQMGQEVILRCVPISNHLYFYWYRQILGQKVEFLVSFYNNEISEKSEIFDDQFSVERPDGSNFTLKIRSTKLEDSAMYFCAGSEFGSSGNTIYFGEGSWLTVV.

A few counts support this clone. The chain uses TRBV28 and TRBJ2-5, with a weak D call TRBD1 (6 bases). There are 15 residues in the CDR3. V was trimmed by 5 bases and J by 5 bases, leaving 18 bases between them. Germline V lookup: CDR1 MDHEN, CDR2 SYDVKM. The CDR3 nucleotides are TGTGCCAGCAGTGCCCCGGACAGCCCTGGGGAGACCCAGTACTTC. Translation: CASSAPDSPGETQYF.

The CDR3 here is CASSLQTENTEAFF. CDR3 nucleotides: TGCGCCAGCAGCCTCCAGACAGAGAACACTGAAGCTTTCTTT. V gene TRBV5-1 combines with J gene TRBJ1-1; D may be TRBD1 (5 bases). This CDR3 is built from 14 residues. V dropped 4 bases and J dropped 1 base, with 11 bases sitting between them. Germline CDR1 and CDR2: SGHRS and YFSETQ.

The V gene is TRBV28, the J gene TRBJ1-1; no clear D. This CDR3 contains 15 residues. Germline-derived CDR1 and CDR2 are MDHEN and SYDVKM. Trimming took off 6 bases at V and 6 bases at J, with 20 bases between the two ends. The CDR3 loop reads CASRPIQILSSEAFF. CDR3 nucleotide sequence: TGTGCCAGCAGACCAATACAGATTTTAAGCTCTGAAGCTTTCTTT.

The J gene is TRBJ1-3, the V gene TRBV6-1; tentatively, D is TRBD1 (5 bases). The CDR3 is 18 amino acids. V lost 0 bases and J lost 4, with 19 bases in between. Germline CDR1 and CDR2: MNHNS and SASEGT. The CDR3: CASSEARGRNRIGNTIYF. CDR3 coding DNA: TGTGCCAGCAGTGAAGCGCGGGGCAGGAACAGGATCGGAAACACCATATATTTT.

The J gene is TRBJ2-7, the V gene TRBV9; D perhaps matches TRBD1 (6 bases). This CDR3 region has 15 residues. V lost 4 bases and J lost 4, with 18 bases in between. In germline, CDR1 is SGDLS, CDR2 YYNGEE. The CDR3, as DNA: TGTGCCAGCAGCCCCCGGACAGACTTTGGATACGAGCAGTACTTC. Translation: CASSPRTDFGYEQYF.

V is TRBV15 and J is TRBJ1-5; possibly TRBD1 for D (5 bases). Germline V CDR1 and CDR2: LNHNV, YYDKDF (reference sequence). Trimming cost V 5 bases and J 6 bases, with 11 bases left between them. This CDR3 is built from 13 residues. DNA for the CDR3: TGTGCCACCAGCCCAGGGTCAGGTCAGCCCCAGCATTTT. Protein product: CATSPGSGQPQHF.